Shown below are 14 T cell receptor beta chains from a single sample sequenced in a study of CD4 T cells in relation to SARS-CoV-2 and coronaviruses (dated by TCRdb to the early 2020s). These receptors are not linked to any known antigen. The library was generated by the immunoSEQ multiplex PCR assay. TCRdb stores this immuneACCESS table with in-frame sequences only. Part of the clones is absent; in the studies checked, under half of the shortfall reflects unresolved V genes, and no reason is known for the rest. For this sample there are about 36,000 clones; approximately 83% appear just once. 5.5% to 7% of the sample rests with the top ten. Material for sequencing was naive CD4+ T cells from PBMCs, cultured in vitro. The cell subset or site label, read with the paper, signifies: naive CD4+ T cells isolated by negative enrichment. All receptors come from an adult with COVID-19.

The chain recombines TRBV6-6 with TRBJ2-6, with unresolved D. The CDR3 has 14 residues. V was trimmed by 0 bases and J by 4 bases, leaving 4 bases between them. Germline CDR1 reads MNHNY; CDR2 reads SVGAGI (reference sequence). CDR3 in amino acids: CASSYSIGANVLTF. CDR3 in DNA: TGTGCCAGCAGTTACTCGATAGGGGCCAACGTCCTGACTTTC.

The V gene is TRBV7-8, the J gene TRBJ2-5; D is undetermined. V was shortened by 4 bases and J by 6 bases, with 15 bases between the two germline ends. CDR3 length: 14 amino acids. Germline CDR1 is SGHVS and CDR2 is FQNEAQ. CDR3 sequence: CASSYTIASQTQYF. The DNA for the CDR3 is TGTGCCAGCAGCTACACCATTGCTTCACAGACCCAGTACTTC.

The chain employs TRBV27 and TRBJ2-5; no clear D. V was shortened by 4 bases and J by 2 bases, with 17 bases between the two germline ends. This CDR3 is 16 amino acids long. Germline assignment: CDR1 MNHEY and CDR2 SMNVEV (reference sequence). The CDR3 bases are TGTGCCAGCAGTTCCCCCCGCGGAGATAAACAAGAGACCCAGTACTTC. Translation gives CASSSPRGDKQETQYF.

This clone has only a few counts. CDR3 protein: CASTRSGGNYYEQYF. CDR3 DNA sequence: TGTGCCAGCACCAGAAGTGGCGGGAACTACTACGAGCAGTACTTC. The chain recombines TRBV28 with TRBJ2-7, with D possibly matching TRBD2 (6 bases). CDR3 size: 15 residues. Trimming took 7 bases from V and 3 from J, leaving 19 bases between them. The germline V gene has CDR1 MDHEN and CDR2 SYDVKM.

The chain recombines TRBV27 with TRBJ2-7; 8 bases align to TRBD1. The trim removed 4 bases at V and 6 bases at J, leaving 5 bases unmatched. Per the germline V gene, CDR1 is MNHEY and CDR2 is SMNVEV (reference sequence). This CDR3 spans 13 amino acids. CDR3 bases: TGTGCCAGCAGTTACCAGGGGGCGGTCGAGCAGTACTTC. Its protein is CASSYQGAVEQYF.

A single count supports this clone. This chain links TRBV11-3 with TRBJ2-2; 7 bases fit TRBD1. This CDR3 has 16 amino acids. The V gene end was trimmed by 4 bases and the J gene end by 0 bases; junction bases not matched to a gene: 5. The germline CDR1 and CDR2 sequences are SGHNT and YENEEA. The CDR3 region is CASSSSGTANTGELFF. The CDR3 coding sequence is TGTGCCAGCAGCTCATCCGGGACAGCGAACACCGGGGAGCTGTTTTTT.

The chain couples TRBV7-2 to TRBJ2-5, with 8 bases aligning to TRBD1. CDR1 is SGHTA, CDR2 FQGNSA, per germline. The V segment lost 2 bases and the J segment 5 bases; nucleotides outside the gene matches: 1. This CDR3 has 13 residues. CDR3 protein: CASSLRDRETQYF. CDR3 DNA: TGTGCCAGCAGCTTAAGGGACAGGGAGACCCAGTACTTC. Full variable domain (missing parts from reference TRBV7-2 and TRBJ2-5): GAGVSQSPSNKVTEKGKDVELRCDPISGHTALYWYRQSLGQGLEFLIYFQGNSAPDKSGLPSDRFSAERTGGSVSTLTIQRTQQEDSAVYLCASSLRDRETQYFGPGTRLLVL.

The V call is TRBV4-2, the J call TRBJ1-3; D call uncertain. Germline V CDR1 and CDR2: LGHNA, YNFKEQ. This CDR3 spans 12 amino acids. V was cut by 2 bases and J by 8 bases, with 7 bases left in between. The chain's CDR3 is CASSQSVDTIYF. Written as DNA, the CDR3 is TGTGCCAGCAGCCAATCGGTAGACACCATATATTTT.

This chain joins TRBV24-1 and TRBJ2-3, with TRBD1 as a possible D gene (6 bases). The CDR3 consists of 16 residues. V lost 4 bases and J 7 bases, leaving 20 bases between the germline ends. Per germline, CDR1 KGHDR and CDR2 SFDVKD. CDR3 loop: CATSDQTGFQTHTQYF. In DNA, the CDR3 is TGTGCCACCAGTGACCAAACAGGGTTTCAGACGCATACGCAGTATTTT.

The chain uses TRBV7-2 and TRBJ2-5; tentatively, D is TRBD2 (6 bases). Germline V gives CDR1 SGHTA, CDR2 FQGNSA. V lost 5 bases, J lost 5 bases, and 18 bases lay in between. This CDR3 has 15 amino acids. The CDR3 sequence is CASSNSGAEWETQYF. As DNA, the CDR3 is TGTGCCAGCAGCAATAGCGGAGCCGAATGGGAGACCCAGTACTTC.

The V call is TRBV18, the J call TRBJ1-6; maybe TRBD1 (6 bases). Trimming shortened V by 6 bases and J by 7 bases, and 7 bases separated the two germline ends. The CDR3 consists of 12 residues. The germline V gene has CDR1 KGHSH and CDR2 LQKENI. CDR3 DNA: TGTGCCAGCTCTACAGGGAATTCACCCCTCCACTTT. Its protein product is CASSTGNSPLHF.

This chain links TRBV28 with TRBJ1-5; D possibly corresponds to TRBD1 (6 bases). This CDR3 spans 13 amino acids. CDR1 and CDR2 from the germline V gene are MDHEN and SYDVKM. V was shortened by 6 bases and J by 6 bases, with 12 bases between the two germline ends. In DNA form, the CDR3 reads TGTGCCAGCAGGACAAACAGGGTTCAGCCCCAGCATTTT. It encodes CASRTNRVQPQHF.

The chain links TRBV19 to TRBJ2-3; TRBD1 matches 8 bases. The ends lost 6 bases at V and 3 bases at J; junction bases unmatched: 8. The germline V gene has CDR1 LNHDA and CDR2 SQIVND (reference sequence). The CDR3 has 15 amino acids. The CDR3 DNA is TGTGCCAGTAGCCAGACAGGGGATAGGACAGATACGCAGTATTTT. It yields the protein CASSQTGDRTDTQYF.

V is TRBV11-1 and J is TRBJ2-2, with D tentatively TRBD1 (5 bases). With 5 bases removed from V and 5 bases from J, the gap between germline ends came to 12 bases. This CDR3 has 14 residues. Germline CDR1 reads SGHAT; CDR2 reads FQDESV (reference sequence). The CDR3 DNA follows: TGTGCCAGCAGCCAAACAGACAGTACCGGGGAGCTGTTTTTT. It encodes CASSQTDSTGELFF.